Listed here are 17 T cell receptor beta chains from one sample, sequenced in a study of Ad26.COV2.S vaccination and SARS-CoV-2 variants. Assay used: immunoSEQ multiplex PCR; TCRdb lists only in-frame clones, some missing. The data contain about 350,000 clones, approximately 90% of them seen just once; the ten biggest clones take up approximately 5%. The treatment was: about 20 received Ad26.COV2.S at low or high dose, single or two shots; roughly 5 received placebo; per-sample allocation not given. Following the first vaccine or placebo injection, samples were taken on day 63. The sample consisted of peripheral blood, taken in a trial of Ad26.COV2.S vaccine versus placebo. The receptors stem from a person between 18 and 59 years old who received the Ad26.COV2.S COVID-19 vaccine or a placebo.

V and J are TRBV11-2 and TRBJ2-7, with unresolved D. The CDR3 has 14 amino acids. Per the germline V gene, CDR1 is SGHAT and CDR2 is FQNNGV. V lost 1 base and J lost 2, with 9 bases in between. DNA of the CDR3: TGTGCCAGCAGCTTAGGTAGAATTGCCTACGAGCAGTACTTC. This sequence encodes CASSLGRIAYEQYF.

This clone has a single count. The V gene is TRBV10-2, the J gene TRBJ2-7, with D hard to call. CDR3 length equals 14 residues. CDR1 and CDR2 (germline): WSHSY, SAAADI. The V end lost 0 bases, the J end lost 3 bases, and 9 bases lay between the germline ends. CDR3 protein: CASSESGSDYEQYF. The CDR3, as DNA: TGCGCCAGCAGTGAGTCCGGCAGCGACTACGAGCAGTACTTC.

The chain is built from TRBV5-5 and TRBJ2-2; no definite D call. CDR3 length: 14 amino acids. The germline V gene has CDR1 SGHKS and CDR2 YYEKEE (reference sequence). Trimming removed 1 base from V and 1 base from J, with 5 bases in between. Here the CDR3 reads CASSLSVNTGELFF. The DNA of the CDR3 is TGTGCCAGCAGCTTGTCGGTGAACACCGGGGAGCTGTTTTTT.

The genes are TRBV27 and TRBJ1-4, with D maybe TRBD1 (5 bases). The CDR3 consists of 13 residues. The germline CDR1 and CDR2 sequences are MNHEY and SMNVEV (reference sequence). V was clipped by 5 bases and J by 8 bases, with 12 bases between them. The CDR3 DNA reads TGTGCCAGCAGTAAGGAGAGGGGCGAAAAACTGTTTTTT. Its protein is CASSKERGEKLFF.

The chain is built from TRBV9 and TRBJ2-5; possibly TRBD1 for D (5 bases). The V end lost 3 bases, the J end lost 5 bases, and 11 bases lay between the germline ends. The length of the CDR3 is 13 residues. CDR1 SGDLS and CDR2 YYNGEE come from the germline V gene. The CDR3, as DNA: TGTGCCAGCAGCGCCAGGGTCCGGGAGACCCAGTACTTC. This translates into CASSARVRETQYF.

This chain joins TRBV5-1 and TRBJ2-7; either TRBD1 or TRBD2 may fit D (6 bases each). Trimming pared 0 bases from V and 3 bases from J, leaving 16 bases between. This CDR3 region has 16 residues. Germline V gene lookup returns CDR1 SGHRS and CDR2 YFSETQ. In nucleotides, the CDR3 is TGCGCCAGCAGCTTGGTTCCGGGGGCGAATCTCTACGAGCAGTACTTC. It codes for CASSLVPGANLYEQYF.

The chain combines TRBV27 with TRBJ2-2, with 7 bases fitting TRBD1. The J segment lost 5 bases and the V segment lost 2 bases, leaving 2 bases of the junction unmatched. The CDR3 spans 14 residues. Germline CDR1 reads MNHEY; CDR2 reads SMNVEV (reference sequence). The CDR3 here is CASSLTGDTGELFF. In DNA, the CDR3 is TGTGCCAGCAGTTTAACAGGGGATACCGGGGAGCTGTTTTTT.

The V gene is TRBV5-1, the J gene TRBJ2-5; D might be TRBD1 (6 bases). Germline-derived CDR1 and CDR2 are SGHRS and YFSETQ. V gave up 1 base and J gave up 1 base, with 8 bases separating them. The CDR3 sequence is 14 residues long. The CDR3 bases are TGCGCCAGCAGCTTGCCAGGGGCCCAAGAGACCCAGTACTTC. Protein product: CASSLPGAQETQYF.

The chain couples TRBV5-6 to TRBJ1-2; D is perhaps TRBD1 (5 bases). CDR1 and CDR2 (germline): SGHDT, YYEEEE. The CDR3 covers 15 residues. V shed 2 bases and J shed 2 bases, with 13 bases lying between them. CDR3: CASSFLARANYGYTF. The CDR3 nucleotides read TGTGCCAGCAGCTTTTTGGCCAGGGCCAACTATGGCTACACCTTC.

V usage is TRBV30 and J usage is TRBJ2-5; no definite D call. CDR1 and CDR2 from the germline V gene are GTSNPN and SVGIG (reference sequence). The V end lost 4 bases, the J end lost 1 base, and 7 bases lay between the germline ends. The CDR3 has 12 amino acids. For the CDR3, the DNA is TGTGCCTGGAAAGGTTCCCAAGAGACCCAGTACTTC. This translates into CAWKGSQETQYF.

The V call is TRBV30, the J call TRBJ2-7; 7 bases fit TRBD2. The CDR3 is 11 residues long. After removal of 5 bases from V and 7 bases from J, the junction contained 5 bases not matched to a gene. CDR1 is GTSNPN and CDR2 is SVGIG in the germline V gene (reference sequence). CDR3 nucleotides: TGTGCCTGGGCCTGGGGGGGGGAGCAGTACTTC. Translation: CAWAWGGEQYF.

V usage is TRBV9 and J usage is TRBJ2-1; D gene uncertain. The V end was cut by 4 bases, the J end by 0 bases, with 5 bases between. Germline V gene sequence: CDR1 SGDLS, CDR2 YYNGEE. CDR3 length: 13 residues. The CDR3 sequence is CASSPPSYNEQFF. In DNA, the CDR3 is TGTGCCAGCAGCCCCCCCTCCTACAATGAGCAGTTCTTC. Looking up the rest from reference TRBV9 and TRBJ2-1 gives the full variable domain: DSGVTQTPKHLITATGQRVTLRCSPRSGDLSVYWYQQSLDQGLQFLIQYYNGEERAKGNILERFSAQQFPDLHSELNLSSLELGDSALYFCASSPPSYNEQFFGPGTRLTVL.

In regard to this clone: Other DNA sequences in this sample translate to the same CDR3. The chain links TRBV5-1 to TRBJ2-3; no definite D call. Trimming removed 0 bases from V and 1 base from J, with 3 bases in between. The CDR3 covers 13 residues. Germline lookup yields CDR1 SGHRS and CDR2 YFSETQ. The CDR3 coding sequence is TGCGCCAGCAGCTTGGCTGGCACAGATACGCAGTATTTT. It codes for CASSLAGTDTQYF.

The rearrangement joins TRBV5-1 to TRBJ1-1; 7 bases align to TRBD1. J gave up 0 bases and V 5 bases, and 4 bases lay outside the gene matches. The CDR3 spans 14 residues. Germline V gene sequence: CDR1 SGHRS, CDR2 YFSETQ. The CDR3: CASRPGGMNTEAFF. For the CDR3, the DNA is TGCGCCAGCAGGCCAGGGGGGATGAACACTGAAGCTTTCTTT.

This sequence joins TRBV7-9 and TRBJ2-7; D is possibly TRBD2 (6 bases). The V and J ends lost 1 base and 6 bases respectively, with 13 bases between them. Germline CDR1 reads SEHNR; CDR2 reads FQNEAQ (reference sequence). The CDR3 is 14 amino acids. The CDR3 DNA sequence: TGTGCCAGCAGCTTAGGCGGGGCGGCCCTCGAGCAGTACTTC. Protein: CASSLGGAALEQYF.

The genes are TRBV19 and TRBJ2-1; D not certain. This CDR3 is built from 15 residues. The V end was cut by 3 bases, the J end by 0 bases, with 9 bases between. The germline gives CDR1 LNHDA, CDR2 SQIVND (reference sequence). The CDR3 bases are TGTGCCAGTAGTATGGGAACCAGCTCCTACAATGAGCAGTTCTTC. This encodes CASSMGTSSYNEQFF.

The rearrangement links TRBV19 to TRBJ2-1, with no clear D. V dropped 3 bases and J dropped 6 bases, with 6 bases sitting between them. Germline V gene sequence: CDR1 LNHDA, CDR2 SQIVND (reference sequence). The CDR3 has 12 residues. Here the CDR3 DNA reads TGTGCCAGTAGTATTCAGACCAATGAGCAGTTCTTC. Protein: CASSIQTNEQFF.